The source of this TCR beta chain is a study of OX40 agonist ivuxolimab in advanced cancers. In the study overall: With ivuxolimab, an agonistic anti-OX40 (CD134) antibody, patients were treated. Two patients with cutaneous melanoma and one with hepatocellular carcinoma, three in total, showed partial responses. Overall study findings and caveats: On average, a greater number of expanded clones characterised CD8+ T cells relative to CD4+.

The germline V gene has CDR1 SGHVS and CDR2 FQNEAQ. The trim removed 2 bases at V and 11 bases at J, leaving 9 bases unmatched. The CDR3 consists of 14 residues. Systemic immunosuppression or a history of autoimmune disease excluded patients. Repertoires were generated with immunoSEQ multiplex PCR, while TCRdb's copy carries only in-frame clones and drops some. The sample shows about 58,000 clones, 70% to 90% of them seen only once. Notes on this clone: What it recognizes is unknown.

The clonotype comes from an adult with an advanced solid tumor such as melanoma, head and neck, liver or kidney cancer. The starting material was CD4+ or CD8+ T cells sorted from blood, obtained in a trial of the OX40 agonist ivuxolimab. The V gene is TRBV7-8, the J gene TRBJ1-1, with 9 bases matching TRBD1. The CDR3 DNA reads TGTGCCAGCAGCTTATCCATTGGGACAGGGTGGGCTTTCTTT. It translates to CASSLSIGTGWAFF.